A single sample is the source of the 13 T cell receptor beta chains below, sequenced in a study of response to subunit inactivated influenza vaccine. One entry per CDR3 protein, called by TCRdb with MiXCR from the RT-PCR reads. This repertoire shows 300,000 to 350,000 distinct CDR3 sequences, roughly 22% found once; its top ten account for approximately 10%. Here the sequenced sample was PBMCs from blood, taken about 20 months after vaccination. Receptors were obtained from a man aged 50-75 years who received an inactivated influenza vaccine.

The chain couples TRBV7-2 to TRBJ2-7; TRBD2 matches 10 bases. The CDR3 is 15 residues long. The trim removed 5 bases at V and 0 bases at J, leaving 4 bases unmatched. From germline, CDR1 is SGHTA and CDR2 FQGNSA. As DNA, the CDR3 is TGTGCCAGCAGCACTAGCGGGGCCATCTCCTACGAGCAGTACTTC. Amino acid sequence: CASSTSGAISYEQYF.

The chain is built from TRBV25-1 and TRBJ2-4; tentatively, D is TRBD1 (5 bases). The CDR3 is 13 residues long. The germline V gene encodes CDR1 MGHDK and CDR2 SYGVNS. V shed 1 base and J shed 7 bases, with 8 bases lying between them. The CDR3 DNA reads as TGTGCCAGCAGTGAATCAGGGTTGAACATTCAGTACTTC. Its translation is CASSESGLNIQYF.

In its sample, this clonotype was seen a few times. V and J are TRBV3-1 and TRBJ2-7, with D uncertain. Trimming shortened V by 0 bases and J by 4 bases, and 10 bases separated the two germline ends. The CDR3 extends over 14 amino acids. Germline loops: CDR1 LGHDT, CDR2 YNNKEL (reference sequence). The CDR3 DNA follows: TGTGCCAGCAGCCAAGATCTTGTACAGTACGAGCAGTACTTC. Its protein product is CASSQDLVQYEQYF.

CDR3 region: CASSQAGLGSYNEQFF. In nucleotides, the CDR3 is TGTGCCAGCAGCCAAGCGGGGCTAGGCTCCTACAATGAGCAGTTCTTC. The rearrangement joins TRBV3-1 to TRBJ2-1; the D gene could be TRBD1 or TRBD2 (5 bases each). In germline, CDR1 is LGHDT, CDR2 YNNKEL (reference sequence). Trimming stripped 1 base from V and 0 bases from J, with 10 bases between. The CDR3 contains 16 residues.

The chain couples TRBV15 to TRBJ1-5; D is undetermined. Germline-derived CDR1 and CDR2 are LNHNV and YYDKDF (reference sequence). V was trimmed by 3 bases and J by 4 bases, leaving 7 bases between them. The CDR3 is 13 residues long. CDR3 sequence (DNA): TGTGCCACCAGCAGGGACTATAATCAGCCCCAGCATTTT. This translates into CATSRDYNQPQHF.

This clonotype was recorded a few times. V is TRBV28 and J is TRBJ2-7; D uncertain. Germline V gene data show CDR1 as MDHEN and CDR2 as SYDVKM. The CDR3 contains 15 residues. Trimming removed 6 bases at V and 0 bases at J, with 15 bases between. The CDR3 region has the DNA TGTGCCAGCAGCCGCACACCAATAAGCTCCTACGAGCAGTACTTC. Amino acids: CASSRTPISSYEQYF. The variable domain in full, completed from reference TRBV28 and TRBJ2-7, reads DVKVTQSSRYLVKRTGEKVFLECVQDMDHENMFWYRQDPGLGLRLIYFSYDVKMKEKGDIPEGYSVSREKKERFSLILESASTNQTSMYLCASSRTPISSYEQYFGPGTRLTVT.

The gene calls are TRBV15 and TRBJ2-3; 11 bases are a match to TRBD2. The V segment lost 7 bases and the J segment 5 bases; nucleotides outside the gene matches: 11. There are 16 residues in the CDR3. Germline values: CDR1 LNHNV, CDR2 YYDKDF (reference sequence). The CDR3 DNA is TGTGCCACCAAAGATAGCGGGAGGGTTCTGGGAGATACGCAGTATTTT. This encodes CATKDSGRVLGDTQYF.

This rearrangement joins TRBV29-1 to TRBJ2-7; D call uncertain. V was shortened by 1 base and J by 2 bases, with 9 bases between the two germline ends. From germline, CDR1 is SQVTM and CDR2 ANQGSEA. This CDR3 comprises 13 residues. This chain's CDR3 is CSVEAGSPYEQYF. The CDR3 region has the DNA TGCAGCGTTGAAGCCGGCAGTCCCTACGAGCAGTACTTC.

This clonotype was recorded a few times. The chain uses TRBV19 and TRBJ2-5; 8 bases are shared with TRBD1. Trimming took 2 bases from V and 5 from J; bases not matched to a gene: 13. This CDR3 contains 17 residues. CDR1 is LNHDA, CDR2 SQIVND, per germline (reference sequence). In nucleotides, the CDR3 is TGTGCCAGTAGTATACGACCCGGGACAGGAGCCTTTGAGACCCAGTACTTC. The encoded protein is CASSIRPGTGAFETQYF.

This clonotype was seen once. The chain links TRBV7-9 to TRBJ2-6, with TRBD2 matching 9 bases. This CDR3 is 17 amino acids long. The V gene end was trimmed by 6 bases and the J gene end by 0 bases; junction bases not matched to a gene: 6. Germline CDR1 reads SEHNR; CDR2 reads FQNEAQ (reference sequence). For the CDR3, the DNA is TGTGCCAGCAGGTCTAGCGGGACTGCCTCTGGGGCCAACGTCCTGACTTTC. Amino acid sequence: CASRSSGTASGANVLTF. The full variable domain, its missing parts supplied by reference TRBV7-9 and TRBJ2-6, is DTGVSQNPRHKITKRGQNVTFRCDPISEHNRLYWYRQTLGQGPEFLTYFQNEAQLEKSRLLSDRFSAERPKGSFSTLEIQRTEQGDSAMYLCASRSSGTASGANVLTFGAGSRLTVL.

This chain connects TRBV20-1 to TRBJ2-1; 8 bases match TRBD2. V trimming: 0 bases; J trimming: 7 bases; junction bases outside the gene matches: 17. This CDR3 has 18 amino acids. Germline CDR1 is DFQATT and CDR2 is SNEGSKA (reference sequence). CDR3 in DNA: TGCAGTGCTAGAGACCCGCCCAAGCCGGGAGGGCCTGGTAATGAGCAGTTCTTC. Translating gives CSARDPPKPGGPGNEQFF.

The rearrangement links TRBV29-1 to TRBJ2-1; 12 nucleotides match TRBD2. The V and J ends lost 6 bases and 4 bases, in that order; junction bases with no gene match: 10. The CDR3 length is 16 residues. Germline V gene data show CDR1 as SQVTM and CDR2 as ANQGSEA. The CDR3 sequence is CSVRPRTSGMYNEQFF. The CDR3 DNA reads as TGCAGCGTGAGGCCTAGGACTAGCGGGATGTACAATGAGCAGTTCTTC.

A few counts support this clonotype. This CDR3 reads CASRLTGSTDTQYF. As DNA, the CDR3 is TGTGCCAGCAGATTGACAGGAAGCACAGATACGCAGTATTTT. The chain combines TRBV6-6 with TRBJ2-3, with D perhaps TRBD1 (6 bases). Trimming took off 6 bases at V and 0 bases at J, with 10 bases between the two ends. CDR3 length equals 14 residues. Germline assignment: CDR1 MNHNY and CDR2 SVGAGI (reference sequence).